Below, 12 T cell receptor beta chains from the same sample are listed, as sequenced in a study of T-cell memory formation after mild COVID-19. TCRdb fed the 5' RACE reads into MiXCR, producing one record per CDR3 protein. The profile shows fewer than 300,000 distinct CDR3 sequences, about a sixth of them singletons. Sequenced sample: PBMCs or a T cell subset sorted from them (not recorded which). The source of these receptors is a man aged 18 to 35 who had mild COVID-19 (a few samples of this study predate the infection). Cell type and time point are not known.

The chain couples TRBV4-1 to TRBJ1-1; unclear D gene. Between the trimmed V and J ends, which lost 1 base and 6 bases, there was a span of 15 bases. The CDR3 runs 15 residues. From germline, CDR1 is MGHRA and CDR2 YSYEKL. The CDR3 DNA reads as TGCGCCAGCAGCCAAGTACCATCGGGGTACGCTGAAGCTTTCTTT. Its translation is CASSQVPSGYAEAFF.

There are a few counts of this clonotype. The chain carries TRBV7-2 and TRBJ1-1, with D possibly being TRBD1 (5 bases). Germline lookup yields CDR1 SGHTA and CDR2 FQGNSA. The CDR3 extends over 17 amino acids. The ends were cut back, 1 base at V and 3 bases at J, with 18 bases in the middle. This CDR3 is CASSLDLGGLFYTEAFF. The CDR3 bases are TGTGCCAGCAGCTTAGATCTGGGGGGTCTTTTTTACACTGAAGCTTTCTTT.

This clonotype has a handful of counts. This sequence joins TRBV12-3 or TRBV12-4 and TRBJ2-5, with TRBD1 identical over 7 bases. This CDR3 is 15 amino acids long. The V segment lost 6 bases and the J segment 5 bases; nucleotides outside the gene matches: 12. CDR3 in DNA: TGTGCCAGCAGCCTTGGACAGGCCGGTCGGGAGACCCAGTACTTC. It translates to CASSLGQAGRETQYF.

This clonotype was seen a few times. V usage is TRBV3-1 and J usage is TRBJ2-2; no firm D call. Looked up from germline, CDR1 is LGHDT and CDR2 is YNNKEL (reference sequence). The CDR3 consists of 16 residues. The germline V and J ends were trimmed by 1 base and 2 bases, with 11 bases remaining between them. This chain's CDR3 is CASSQVVSTNTGELFF. DNA of the CDR3: TGTGCCAGCAGCCAAGTCGTCAGTACAAACACCGGGGAGCTGTTTTTT. The complete variable domain, with remaining parts taken from reference TRBV3-1 and TRBJ2-2, reads DTAVSQTPKYLVTQMGNDKSIKCEQNLGHDTMYWYKQDSKKFLKIMFSYNNKELIINETVPNRFSPKSPDKAHLNLHINSLELGDSAVYFCASSQVVSTNTGELFFGEGSRLTVL.

This clonotype came up a few times. The CDR3 region is CASTNFPGTPLHF. As DNA, the CDR3 is TGTGCCAGCACCAACTTCCCCGGGACACCCCTCCACTTT. The chain is built from TRBV28 and TRBJ1-6; D uncertain. The ends were cut back, 7 bases at V and 11 bases at J, with 15 bases in the middle. The CDR3 is 13 residues long. The V gene's germline CDR1 is MDHEN and CDR2 SYDVKM. The whole variable domain, filled in from reference TRBV28 and TRBJ1-6, reads DVKVTQSSRYLVKRTGEKVFLECVQDMDHENMFWYRQDPGLGLRLIYFSYDVKMKEKGDIPEGYSVSREKKERFSLILESASTNQTSMYLCASTNFPGTPLHFGNGTRLTVT.

This clonotype was seen ten or more times. This chain connects TRBV21-1 to TRBJ1-5; the table names TRBD1, a call not compared with the DNA. TRBV21-1 is a pseudogene segment. CDR3 length equals 15 residues. As DNA, the CDR3 is TGTGCCAGCAGCAAAGTCAGGGACAAAAATCAGCCCCAGCATTTT. This sequence encodes CASSKVRDKNQPQHF.

This sequence joins TRBV10-3 and TRBJ1-2; D is unresolved. Germline V gene sequence: CDR1 ENHRY, CDR2 SYGVKD. Trimming left V 10 bases short and J 0 bases short, with 12 bases between. There are 13 residues in the CDR3. The CDR3 here is CATRTPSNYGYTF. The CDR3 DNA reads TGTGCCACCCGGACCCCCTCTAACTATGGCTACACCTTC.

The V gene is TRBV4-1, the J gene TRBJ1-1, with TRBD1 identical over 10 bases. Germline V gene lookup returns CDR1 MGHRA and CDR2 YSYEKL. The V segment lost 0 bases and the J segment 3 bases; nucleotides outside the gene matches: 13. The CDR3 contains 19 residues. The CDR3 DNA follows: TGCGCCAGCAGCCAAGATTTTATCTTTGTAGGGACAGGGGACACTGAAGCTTTCTTT. It encodes CASSQDFIFVGTGDTEAFF.

This clonotype was seen a handful of times. V gene TRBV6-2 or TRBV6-3 combines with J gene TRBJ2-7; the D is unclear. This CDR3 has 13 amino acids. Trimming pared 6 bases from V and 6 bases from J, leaving 15 bases between. Germline lookup yields CDR1 MNHEY and CDR2 SVGEGT. CDR3 region: CASSYVQRAEQYF. As DNA, the CDR3 is TGTGCCAGCAGCTATGTCCAACGGGCCGAGCAGTACTTC.

The V gene is TRBV4-3, the J gene TRBJ2-4; D possibly uses TRBD1 or TRBD2 (5 bases each). Germline lookup yields CDR1 LGHNA and CDR2 YSLEER. The germline V and J ends were trimmed by 1 base and 7 bases, with 5 bases remaining between them. CDR3 size: 12 residues. CDR3 DNA sequence: TGCGCCAGCAGCCAAGGGGACAACATTCAGTACTTC. Translating it yields CASSQGDNIQYF.

The rearrangement uses TRBV3-1 and TRBJ1-6; D not certain. V lost 1 base to trimming and J lost 2 bases, with 15 bases between them. CDR3 length: 18 amino acids. Germline CDR1 is LGHDT and CDR2 is YNNKEL (reference sequence). CDR3 coding DNA: TGTGCCAGCAGCCAAGGCCGACCGGATGGTGCCTATAATTCACCCCTCCACTTT. It is translated as CASSQGRPDGAYNSPLHF.

A few counts support this clonotype. This rearrangement joins TRBV21-1 to TRBJ2-7; TRBD2 is the table's D call and was not checked against the DNA. TRBV21-1 is a listed pseudogene. The CDR3 extends over 16 amino acids. The CDR3 protein is CASSKRARGGRREQYV. CDR3 nucleotide sequence: TGTGCCAGCAGCAAAAGGGCGCGGGGGGGCCGTCGCGAGCAGTACGTC.